Given below is one T cell receptor (beta chain) in context. This clone was detected only once. Its antigen is currently not known. Base qualities were left out, and no much larger clone turns up one base away. This entry belongs to a study of blood T cell repertoires in COVID-19 (dated by TCRdb to the early 2020s). Regarding the complete study: The collaborator samples originated in the United States, Italy and Spain and spanned the acute and convalescent phases of COVID-19. The prospective study material was composed of cDNA or gDNA derived from T cells, B-cell-depleted T cells, or PBMCs. Subjects who had been exposed to COVID-19, were actively infected with it, or had recovered from it provided the deeply sampled blood TCRbeta repertoires that made up the dataset. The repertoires were made available in a free public database intended to serve as a resource for research on the immune response to SARS-CoV-2. The samples were drawn from two sources: the first 160 participants of the ongoing ImmuneRACE study, and 1,200 or so subjects contributed by 6 global collaborators. Sample metadata almost always included a de-identified subject ID, COVID-19 status, age in years and sex. Where HLA class I and class II types were available, the types were taken from metadata supplied by the sample provider, not from assay-based typing.

The CDR3 measures 17 amino acids from cysteine to phenylalanine. CDR3 DNA is the only sequence kept; it has 51 bases, read in frame from the first base. The germline V end is reduced by 3 bases and the J end by 5 bases; junction bases left unmatched: 10. The CDR1 and CDR2 encoded by the germline V gene are SGHRS and YFSETQ. Collaborating institutions collected whole blood in K2EDTA tubes following their own protocols. For TCRbeta analysis, collaborator samples were shipped as frozen whole blood, as isolated PBMCs, or as DNA extracted from either sample type. The immunoSEQ Assay, a bias-controlled multiplex PCR, was used to amplify TCRbeta CDR3 regions from genomic DNA. As for how the authors treated the data: Nucleated cell counts per sample were estimated from amplification of reference gene primers within the assay. Sequence reads were collapsed and filtered to measure the absolute abundance of every unique TCRbeta CDR3 rearrangement. For each sample, productive Simpson clonality was calculated as the square root of Simpson's diversity index across productive rearrangements. TCRdb re-hosts the immuneACCESS table, in-frame sequences only. Its copies lack some clones; in the studies checked, an unresolved V gene accounts for under half of them, and the cause for the rest is not known. V, J and clone size were drawn from that table, and D and trimming were deduced from the DNA. The table for this sample lists 250,000 to 350,000 clones; roughly 90% of them were counted only once. Roughly 4% of the sample goes to the ten largest clones.

Overall results and qualifications from the work: Clinical and demographic metadata were provided uncurated, with the amount varying by source and participant.

This sequence was found in a woman aged 45-65 years with active or convalescent COVID-19. Sequencing was done on a sample of peripheral blood. This sequence uses TRBV5-1 and TRBJ2-3, with TRBD2 matching 12 junction bases. The CDR3 protein is CASSSAFGLAGRDTQYF. The nucleotides read TGCGCCAGCAGCTCTGCTTTCGGACTAGCGGGAAGAGATACGCAGTATTTT.